The sequence of this T cell receptor beta chain was determined in a study of blood T cell repertoires in COVID-19. The length of the CDR3 is 15 residues. Germline V CDR1 and CDR2: SGHTA, FQGNSA. V shed 5 bases, J shed 1 base, and the junction held 7 bases outside the gene matches. Authors' methods: Quantification of nucleated cells was approximated via reference gene primer amplification. TCRdb's table, derived via immunoSEQ multiplex PCR, lists solely in-frame clones and lacks some. That table furnishes V, J and clone size, whereas the DNA furnished D and trimming. The sample contains 90,000 to 100,000 clones, 84% of which appear only once. This clone is a singleton in its sample.

The sequenced sample was peripheral blood. The chain couples TRBV7-2 to TRBJ1-1; 7 positions agree with TRBD1. This sequence originates from a man aged 55 to 70 with acute or convalescent COVID-19. For the CDR3, the DNA is TGTGCCAGCAGCCCTACCCCAGGGGGGAACACTGAAGCTTTCTTT. Encoded protein: CASSPTPGGNTEAFF. Full variable domain (remainder filled in from reference TRBV7-2 and TRBJ1-1): GAGVSQSPSNKVTEKGKDVELRCDPISGHTALYWYRQSLGQGLEFLIYFQGNSAPDKSGLPSDRFSAERTGGSVSTLTIQRTQQEDSAVYLCASSPTPGGNTEAFFGQGTRLTVV.